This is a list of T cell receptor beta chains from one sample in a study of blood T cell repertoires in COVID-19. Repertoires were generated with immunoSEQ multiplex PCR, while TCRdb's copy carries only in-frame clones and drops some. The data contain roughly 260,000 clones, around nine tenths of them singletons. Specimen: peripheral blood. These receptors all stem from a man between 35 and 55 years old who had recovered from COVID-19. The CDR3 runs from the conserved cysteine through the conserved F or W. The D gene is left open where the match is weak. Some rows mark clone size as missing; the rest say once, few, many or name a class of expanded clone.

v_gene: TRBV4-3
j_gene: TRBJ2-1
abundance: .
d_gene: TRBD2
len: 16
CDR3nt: TGCGCCAGCAGCCAAGGGCCTAGCGGGAGGATCTATGAGCAGTTCTTC
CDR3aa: CASSQGPSGRIYEQFF

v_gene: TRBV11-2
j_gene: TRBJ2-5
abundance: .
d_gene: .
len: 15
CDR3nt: TGTGCCAGCAGCACCCGGACAGCCGGGGCAGAGACCCAGTACTTC
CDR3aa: CASSTRTAGAETQYF

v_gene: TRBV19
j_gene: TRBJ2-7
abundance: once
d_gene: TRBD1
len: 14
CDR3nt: TGTGCCAGTAGTTTCTCGGGACAGCCCTACGAGCAGTACTTC
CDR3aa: CASSFSGQPYEQYF

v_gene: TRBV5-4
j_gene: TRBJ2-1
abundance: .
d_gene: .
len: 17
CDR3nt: TGTGCCAGCAGCTACAAAGCAGGTGGGGGGGCCGTCGATGAGCAGTTCTTC
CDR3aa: CASSYKAGGGAVDEQFF

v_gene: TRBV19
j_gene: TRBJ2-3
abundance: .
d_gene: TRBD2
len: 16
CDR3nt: TGTGCCAGTAGTATAACTAGCGGGAGGGCCTTGGATACGCAGTATTTT
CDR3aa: CASSITSGRALDTQYF

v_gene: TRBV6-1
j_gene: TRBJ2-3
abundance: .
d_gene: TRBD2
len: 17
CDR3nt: TGTGCCAGCAGTGGGCCGACTAGCGGGGGGGGGCTGGATACGCAGTATTTT
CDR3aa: CASSGPTSGGGLDTQYF

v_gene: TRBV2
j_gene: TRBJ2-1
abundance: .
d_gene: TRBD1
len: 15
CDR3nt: TGTGCCAGCAGCGCCGACAGGGGGTCCTACAATGAGCAGTTCTTC
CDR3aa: CASSADRGSYNEQFF

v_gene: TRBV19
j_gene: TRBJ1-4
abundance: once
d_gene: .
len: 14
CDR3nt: TGTGCCAGTAGTAGTCCCGGGATGGATGAAAAACTGTTTTTT
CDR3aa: CASSSPGMDEKLFF

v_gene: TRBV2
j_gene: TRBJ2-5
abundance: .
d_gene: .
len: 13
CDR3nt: TGTGCCAGCCTGGGGAGATTCCAAGAGACCCAGTACTTC
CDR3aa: CASLGRFQETQYF

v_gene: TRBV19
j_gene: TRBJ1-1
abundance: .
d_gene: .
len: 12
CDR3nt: TGTGCCAGTAGTATCCGGTCCACTGAAGCTTTCTTT
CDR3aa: CASSIRSTEAFF

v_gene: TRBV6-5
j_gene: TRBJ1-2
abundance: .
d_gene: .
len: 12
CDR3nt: TGTGCCAGCAGTTACCGGGTTGGCGGCTACACCTTC
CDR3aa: CASSYRVGGYTF

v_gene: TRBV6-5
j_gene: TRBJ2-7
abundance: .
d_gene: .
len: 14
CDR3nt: TGTGCCAGCAGTTACTATACCAGGGGAAGCGAGCAGTACTTC
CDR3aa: CASSYYTRGSEQYF

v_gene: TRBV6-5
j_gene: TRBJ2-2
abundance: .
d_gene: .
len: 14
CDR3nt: TGTGCCAGCAGTTCTAACTCTTACACCGGGGAGCTGTTTTTT
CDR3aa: CASSSNSYTGELFF

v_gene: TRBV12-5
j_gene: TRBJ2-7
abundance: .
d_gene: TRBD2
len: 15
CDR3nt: TGTGCTAGTGGTTTGACAGCGGGAGGGCCGTACGAGCAGTACTTC
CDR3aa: CASGLTAGGPYEQYF

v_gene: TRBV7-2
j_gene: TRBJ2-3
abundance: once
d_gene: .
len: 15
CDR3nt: TGTGCCAGCAGCTTCTCGTGGGAGGCGGCAGATACGCAGTATTTT
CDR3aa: CASSFSWEAADTQYF

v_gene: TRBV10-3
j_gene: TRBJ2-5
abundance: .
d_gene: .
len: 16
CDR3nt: TGTGCCATCAGTGAGTCGGGTTTGGGGGGCCAAGAGACCCAGTACTTC
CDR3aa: CAISESGLGGQETQYF

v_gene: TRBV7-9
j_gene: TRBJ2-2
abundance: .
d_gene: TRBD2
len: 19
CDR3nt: TGTGCCAGCAGCCTGTCGGGACTAGCGGGCCCATCGAACACCGGGGAGCTGTTTTTT
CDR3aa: CASSLSGLAGPSNTGELFF

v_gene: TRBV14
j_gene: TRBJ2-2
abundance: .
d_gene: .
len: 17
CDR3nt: TGTGCCAGCAGCCAAGAGTCCTGGGGGCCTGCCACCGGGGAGCTGTTTTTT
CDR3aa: CASSQESWGPATGELFF

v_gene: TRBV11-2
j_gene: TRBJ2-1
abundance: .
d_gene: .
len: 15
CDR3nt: TGTGCCAGCAGCTTAGATCCCCAGGACTACAATGAGCAGTTCTTC
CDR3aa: CASSLDPQDYNEQFF

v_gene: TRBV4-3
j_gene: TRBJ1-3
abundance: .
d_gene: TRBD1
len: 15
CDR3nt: TGCGCCAGCAGCCGTGGGACAGCCTCTGGAAACACCATATATTTT
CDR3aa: CASSRGTASGNTIYF

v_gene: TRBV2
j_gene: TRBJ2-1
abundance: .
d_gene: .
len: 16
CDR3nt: TGTGCCAGCAGTCCCCCCGGAGCTAGCTCCTACAATGAGCAGTTCTTC
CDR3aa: CASSPPGASSYNEQFF

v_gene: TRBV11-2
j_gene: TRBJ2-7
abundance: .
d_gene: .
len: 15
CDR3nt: TGTGCCAGCAGGCGGGCCGGGACTGGCAAATACGAGCAGTACTTC
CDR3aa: CASRRAGTGKYEQYF

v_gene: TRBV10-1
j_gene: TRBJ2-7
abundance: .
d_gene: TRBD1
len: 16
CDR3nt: TGCGCCAGCAGTGACCGCAGTGGGACAGGAACATACGAGCAGTACTTC
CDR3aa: CASSDRSGTGTYEQYF

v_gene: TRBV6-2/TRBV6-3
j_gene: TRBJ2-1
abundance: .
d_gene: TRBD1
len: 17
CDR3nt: TGTGCCAGCAGTTGGCCCCCGGGACAGGTGTTATACAATGAGCAGTTCTTC
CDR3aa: CASSWPPGQVLYNEQFF

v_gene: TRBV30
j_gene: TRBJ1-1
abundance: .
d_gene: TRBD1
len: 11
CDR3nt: TGTGCCTCACAGGGGGACACTGAAGCTTTCTTT
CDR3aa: CASQGDTEAFF

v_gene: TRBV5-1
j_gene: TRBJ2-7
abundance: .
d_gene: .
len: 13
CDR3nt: TGCGCCAGCAGCTTGGTTGCAGAGGGAGAGCAGTACTTC
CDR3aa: CASSLVAEGEQYF

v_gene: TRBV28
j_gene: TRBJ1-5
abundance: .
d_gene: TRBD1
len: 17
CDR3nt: TGTGCCAGCAGGAGGACAGGGGAGGGGATAGGTTCACAGCCCCAGCATTTT
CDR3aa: CASRRTGEGIGSQPQHF

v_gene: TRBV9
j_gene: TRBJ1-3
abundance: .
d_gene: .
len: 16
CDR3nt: TGTGCCAGCAGCCCGCGGGGAGGGGACTCTGGAAACACCATATATTTT
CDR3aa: CASSPRGGDSGNTIYF

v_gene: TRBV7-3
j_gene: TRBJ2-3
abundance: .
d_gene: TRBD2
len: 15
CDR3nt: TGTGCCAGCAGTCCAACTAGCGGGAGCACTTATACGCAGTATTTT
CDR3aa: CASSPTSGSTYTQYF

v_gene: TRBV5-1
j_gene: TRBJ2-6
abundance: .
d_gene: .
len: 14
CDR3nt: .
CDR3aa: CASSLEWAGGAPTF

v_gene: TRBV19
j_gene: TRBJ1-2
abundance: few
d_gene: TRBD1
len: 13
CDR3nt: TGTGCCAGTAGTGACAGGGGGCGACGGGGCTACACCTTC
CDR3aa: CASSDRGRRGYTF

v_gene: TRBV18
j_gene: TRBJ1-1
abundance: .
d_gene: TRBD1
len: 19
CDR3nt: TGTGCCAGCTCAAGGTCCCGGGACAGGGGCCTAAAGGTGAACACTGAAGCTTTCTTT
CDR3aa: CASSRSRDRGLKVNTEAFF

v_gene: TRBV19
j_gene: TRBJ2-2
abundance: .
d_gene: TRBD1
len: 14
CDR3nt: TGTGCCAGTAGTTCAGGGGGGAACACCGGGGAGCTGTTTTTT
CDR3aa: CASSSGGNTGELFF

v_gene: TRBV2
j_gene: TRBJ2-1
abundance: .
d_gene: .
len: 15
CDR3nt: TGTGCCAGCATATTAGACAGTAGCTCCTACAATGAGCAGTTCTTC
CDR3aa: CASILDSSSYNEQFF

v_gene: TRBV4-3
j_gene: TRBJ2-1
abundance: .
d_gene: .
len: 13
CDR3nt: TGCGCCAGCAGCCCCCCCCGCAGCGACGAGCAGTTCTTC
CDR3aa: CASSPPRSDEQFF

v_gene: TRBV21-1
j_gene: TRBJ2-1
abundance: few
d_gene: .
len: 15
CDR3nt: TGTGCCAGCAGCACAAGAGGTGAGGGGAGGAATGAGCAGTTCTTC
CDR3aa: CASSTRGEGRNEQFF

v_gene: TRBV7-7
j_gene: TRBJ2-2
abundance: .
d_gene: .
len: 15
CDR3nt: TGTGCCAGCAGCGCCCGGGACTTCGGGACCGGGGAGCTGTTTTTT
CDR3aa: CASSARDFGTGELFF

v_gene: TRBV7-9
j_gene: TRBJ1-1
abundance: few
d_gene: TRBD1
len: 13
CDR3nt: TGTGCCAGCAGCATGGCGACAGGGGAAGGAGCTTTCTTT
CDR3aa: CASSMATGEGAFF

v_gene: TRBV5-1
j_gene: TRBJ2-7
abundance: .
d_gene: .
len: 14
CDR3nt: TGCGCCAGCAGCCTGCGGGGAGCCGGATACGAGCAGTACTTC
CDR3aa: CASSLRGAGYEQYF

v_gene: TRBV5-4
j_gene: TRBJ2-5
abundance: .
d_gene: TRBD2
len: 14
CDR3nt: TGTGCCAGCAGCTTACTAGCGGGGGGGGAGACCCAGTACTTC
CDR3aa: CASSLLAGGETQYF

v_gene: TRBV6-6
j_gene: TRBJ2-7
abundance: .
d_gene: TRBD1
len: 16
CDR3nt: TGTGCCAGCAGTTACTCGGACAGGGGGCCTCACTACGAGCAGTACTTC
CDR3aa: CASSYSDRGPHYEQYF

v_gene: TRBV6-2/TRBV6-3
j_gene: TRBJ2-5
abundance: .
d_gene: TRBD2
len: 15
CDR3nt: TGTGCCAGCAGTTCTGGCGGGGGGTACCAAGAGACCCAGTACTTC
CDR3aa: CASSSGGGYQETQYF

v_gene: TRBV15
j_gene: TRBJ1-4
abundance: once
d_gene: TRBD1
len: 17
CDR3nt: TGTGCCACCAGCAGCTTCGGACAGGGTGCAACTAATGAAAAACTGTTTTTT
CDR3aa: CATSSFGQGATNEKLFF

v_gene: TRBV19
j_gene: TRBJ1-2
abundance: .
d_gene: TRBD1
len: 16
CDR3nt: TGTGCCAGTAGTATTAGGACAGGGGGCCGGAACTATGGCTACACCTTC
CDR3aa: CASSIRTGGRNYGYTF

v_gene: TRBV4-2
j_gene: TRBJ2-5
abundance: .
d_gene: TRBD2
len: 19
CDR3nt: TGTGCCAGCAGCCAAGATTCCGGCCTTTCTAGCGGGTCCCAGAAGACCCAGTACTTC
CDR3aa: CASSQDSGLSSGSQKTQYF

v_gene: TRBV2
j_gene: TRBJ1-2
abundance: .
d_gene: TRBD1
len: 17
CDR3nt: TGTGCCAGCAGCAAGGAAGGGACAGGGGGCAGGAGCTATGGCTACACCTTC
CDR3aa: CASSKEGTGGRSYGYTF

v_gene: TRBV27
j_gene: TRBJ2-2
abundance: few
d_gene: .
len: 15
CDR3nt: TGTGCCAGCAAACCCAGGCAGGGGCCCACCGGGGAGCTGTTTTTT
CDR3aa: CASKPRQGPTGELFF

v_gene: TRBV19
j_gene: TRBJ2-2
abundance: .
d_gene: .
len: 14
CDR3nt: TGTGCCAGCCGGAGGTCCTCGAACACCGGGGAGCTGTTTTTT
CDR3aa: CASRRSSNTGELFF

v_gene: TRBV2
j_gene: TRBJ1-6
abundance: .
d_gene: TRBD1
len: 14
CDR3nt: TGTGCCAGCAAACGGGGACAGTATAATTCACCCCTCCACTTT
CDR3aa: CASKRGQYNSPLHF

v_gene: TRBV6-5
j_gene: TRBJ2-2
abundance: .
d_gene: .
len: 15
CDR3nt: TGTGCCAGCAGTTACTCCACAGGGAACGCCGGGGAGCTGTTTTTT
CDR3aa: CASSYSTGNAGELFF

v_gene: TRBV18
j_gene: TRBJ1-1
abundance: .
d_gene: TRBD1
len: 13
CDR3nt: TGTGCCAGCACATTGACAGGGGGACCTGAAGCTTTCTTT
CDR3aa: CASTLTGGPEAFF

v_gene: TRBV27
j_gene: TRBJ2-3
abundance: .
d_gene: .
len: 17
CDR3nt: TGTGCCAGCAGTCCATTGAGGGGGGGGTGGCGCACAGATACGCAGTATTTT
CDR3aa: CASSPLRGGWRTDTQYF

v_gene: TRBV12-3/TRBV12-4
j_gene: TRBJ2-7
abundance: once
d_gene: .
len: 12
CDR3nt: TGTGCCAGCGGGGCTTCGACCTACGAGCAGTACTTC
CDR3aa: CASGASTYEQYF

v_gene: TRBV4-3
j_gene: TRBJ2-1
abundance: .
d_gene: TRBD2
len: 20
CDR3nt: TGCGCCAGCAGCCAAGTAACATCGTTATCAATAGGACTAGCGGGGGCTGAGCAGTTCTTC
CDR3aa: CASSQVTSLSIGLAGAEQFF

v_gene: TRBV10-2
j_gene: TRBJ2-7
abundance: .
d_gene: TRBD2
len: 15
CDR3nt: TGCGCCAGCAGTGACCCTAGCGGTAGCTCCTACGAGCAGTACTTC
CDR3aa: CASSDPSGSSYEQYF

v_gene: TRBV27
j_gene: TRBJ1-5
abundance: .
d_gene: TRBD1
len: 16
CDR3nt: TGTGCCAGCAGTTTATCGGGACAGGGAATCATCCAGCCCCAGCATTTT
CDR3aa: CASSLSGQGIIQPQHF

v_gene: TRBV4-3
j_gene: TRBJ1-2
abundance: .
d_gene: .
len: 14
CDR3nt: TGCGCCAGCAGCCAAGATCGTGGTTTTCGGGGCTACACCTTC
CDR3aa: CASSQDRGFRGYTF